The 9 T cell receptor beta chains listed next were all sequenced from one sample in a study of T-cell memory formation after mild COVID-19. TCRdb reprocessed the 5' RACE reads via MiXCR and lists one record per CDR3 protein. The table has 190,000 or so distinct CDR3 sequences, roughly 23% seen once; the top ten hold 20% to 25%. The sample was PBMCs or a T cell subset sorted from them (not recorded which). The receptor set was obtained from an adult woman who had mild COVID-19 (a few samples of this study predate the infection). Cell type and time point are not known.

The V and J genes are TRBV9 and TRBJ2-7; tentative D call: TRBD1 (7 bases). The CDR3 has 14 amino acids. V lost 4 bases, J lost 5 bases, and 16 bases lay in between. Germline-derived CDR1 and CDR2 are SGDLS and YYNGEE. CDR3 amino acids: CASSPGDSPHEQYF. DNA for the CDR3: TGTGCCAGCAGCCCGGGGGACAGTCCCCACGAGCAGTACTTC. The variable domain in full, with the rest retrieved from reference TRBV9 and TRBJ2-7, is DSGVTQTPKHLITATGQRVTLRCSPRSGDLSVYWYQQSLDQGLQFLIQYYNGEERAKGNILERFSAQQFPDLHSELNLSSLELGDSALYFCASSPGDSPHEQYFGPGTRLTVT.

In this sample, this clonotype turned up a few times. The chain employs TRBV29-1 and TRBJ2-7; D not resolved. The germline V gene encodes CDR1 SQVTM and CDR2 ANQGSEA. V was clipped by 4 bases and J by 2 bases, with 12 bases between them. CDR3 size: 13 residues. This chain's CDR3 is CSVVPQSAYEQYF. CDR3 sequence (DNA): TGCAGCGTTGTCCCTCAGTCCGCCTACGAGCAGTACTTC.

This clonotype showed up just a few times. The chain employs TRBV6-5 and TRBJ2-5, with D perhaps matching TRBD1 (5 bases). Germline V gene sequence: CDR1 MNHEY, CDR2 SVGAGI. CDR3 length: 13 amino acids. The germline V and J ends were trimmed by 10 bases and 1 base, with 13 bases remaining between them. This CDR3 reads CATFRALQETQYF. In DNA, the CDR3 is TGTGCCACTTTCAGGGCTCTCCAAGAGACCCAGTACTTC.

This clonotype has more than one count but fewer than ten. The rearrangement links TRBV3-1 to TRBJ2-6; D unclear. Germline values: CDR1 LGHDT, CDR2 YNNKEL (reference sequence). The germline V and J ends were trimmed by 0 bases and 3 bases, with 6 bases remaining between them. The CDR3 extends over 15 amino acids. CDR3 protein: CASSQEGIGANVLTF. CDR3 nucleotide sequence: TGTGCCAGCAGCCAAGAAGGGATTGGGGCCAACGTCCTGACTTTC.

The chain joins TRBV7-9 to TRBJ2-2; TRBD1 is a possible D gene (5 bases). CDR3 size: 13 residues. Germline CDR1 and CDR2: SEHNR and FQNEAQ (reference sequence). V lost 5 bases, J lost 6 bases, and 10 bases lay in between. The CDR3 here is CASSITGSGELFF. Written as DNA, the CDR3 is TGTGCCAGCAGCATCACAGGCTCCGGGGAGCTGTTTTTT.

V usage is TRBV13 and J usage is TRBJ2-7, with TRBD1 matching 8 bases. Germline assignment: CDR1 PRHDT and CDR2 FYEKMQ (reference sequence). This CDR3 region has 16 residues. V lost 5 bases to trimming and J lost 2 bases; unmatched junction nucleotides: 11. CDR3 DNA: TGTGCCAGCAGCCCCTGGACCGGGACAGGTACCTACGAGCAGTACTTC. It is translated as CASSPWTGTGTYEQYF.

The chain joins TRBV4-1 to TRBJ1-1, with D possibly matching TRBD1 (5 bases). The germline V gene encodes CDR1 MGHRA and CDR2 YSYEKL. The CDR3 is made up of 14 amino acids. Trimming shortened V by 5 bases and J by 4 bases, and 14 bases separated the two germline ends. The CDR3 DNA reads TGCGCCAGCAGCAACTCGCAGGGTAGCACTGAAGCTTTCTTT. Translating it yields CASSNSQGSTEAFF.

This clonotype was seen a few times. V is TRBV12-3 or TRBV12-4 and J is TRBJ1-1, with 7 bases matching TRBD1. The junction had 5 bases not matched to a gene; V was cut back by 2 bases and J by 5 bases. This CDR3 spans 14 amino acids. Written as DNA, the CDR3 is TGTGCCAGCAGTTTAACAGGGGCTAATACTGAAGCTTTCTTT. It codes for CASSLTGANTEAFF.

A few counts support this clonotype. The chain has TRBV4-3 and TRBJ2-2; D is possibly TRBD2 (6 bases). The CDR3 consists of 15 residues. V was pared by 3 bases and J by 0 bases, with 8 bases between. Germline CDR1 LGHNA, CDR2 YSLEER. CDR3 loop: CASSHGGANTGELFF. The CDR3 bases are TGCGCCAGCAGCCACGGGGGAGCGAACACCGGGGAGCTGTTTTTT.